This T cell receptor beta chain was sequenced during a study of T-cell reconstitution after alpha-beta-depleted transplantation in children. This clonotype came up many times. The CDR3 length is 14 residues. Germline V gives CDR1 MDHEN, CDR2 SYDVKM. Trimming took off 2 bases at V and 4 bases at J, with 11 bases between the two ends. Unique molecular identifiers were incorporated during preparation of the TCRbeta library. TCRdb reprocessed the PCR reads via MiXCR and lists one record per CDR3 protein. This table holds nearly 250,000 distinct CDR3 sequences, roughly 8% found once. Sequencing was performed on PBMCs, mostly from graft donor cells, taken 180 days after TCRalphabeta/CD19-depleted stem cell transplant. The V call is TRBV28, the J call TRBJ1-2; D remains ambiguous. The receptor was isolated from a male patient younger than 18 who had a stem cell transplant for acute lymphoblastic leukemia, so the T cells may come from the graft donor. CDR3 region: CASSLRHKTYGYTF. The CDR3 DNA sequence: TGTGCCAGCAGTTTAAGGCACAAGACCTATGGCTACACCTTC.